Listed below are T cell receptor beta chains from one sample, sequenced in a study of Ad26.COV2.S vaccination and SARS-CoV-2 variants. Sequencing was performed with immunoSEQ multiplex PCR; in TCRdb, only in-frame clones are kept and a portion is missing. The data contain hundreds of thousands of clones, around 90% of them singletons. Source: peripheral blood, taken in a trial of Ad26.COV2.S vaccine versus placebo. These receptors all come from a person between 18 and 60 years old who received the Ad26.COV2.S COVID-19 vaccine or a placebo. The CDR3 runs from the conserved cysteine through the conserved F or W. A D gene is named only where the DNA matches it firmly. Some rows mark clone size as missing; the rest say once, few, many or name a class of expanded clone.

CDR3aa: CAISEWDDTQYF
CDR3nt: TGTGCCATCAGTGAGTGGGATGATACGCAGTATTTT
j_gene: TRBJ2-3
v_gene: TRBV10-3
len: 12
abundance: -
d_gene: -

CDR3aa: CASSLELYNEQFF
CDR3nt: TGTGCCAGCAGCTTAGAACTTTACAATGAGCAGTTCTTC
j_gene: TRBJ2-1
v_gene: TRBV7-2
len: 13
abundance: -
d_gene: -

CDR3aa: CASKREYGELFF
CDR3nt: TGTGCCAGCAAGCGGGAGTACGGGGAGCTGTTTTTT
j_gene: TRBJ2-2
v_gene: TRBV9
len: 12
abundance: -
d_gene: TRBD2

CDR3aa: CASSYTGGANTGELFF
CDR3nt: TGTGCCAGCAGTTACACGGGGGGAGCAAACACCGGGGAGCTGTTTTTT
j_gene: TRBJ2-2
v_gene: TRBV6-5
len: 16
abundance: -
d_gene: TRBD2

CDR3aa: CASSDKGLLNTEAFF
CDR3nt: TGCGCCAGCAGCGACAAGGGGCTGCTGAACACTGAAGCTTTCTTT
j_gene: TRBJ1-1
v_gene: TRBV5-1
len: 15
abundance: -
d_gene: -

CDR3aa: CSVEGSYEQYF
CDR3nt: TGCAGCGTTGAAGGTTCCTACGAGCAGTACTTC
j_gene: TRBJ2-7
v_gene: TRBV29-1
len: 11
abundance: -
d_gene: -

CDR3aa: CASGGDRAYGYTF
CDR3nt: TGTGCTAGTGGTGGTGACAGGGCCTATGGCTACACCTTC
j_gene: TRBJ1-2
v_gene: TRBV12-5
len: 13
abundance: -
d_gene: TRBD1

CDR3aa: CASSLVSDSGGNWQPQHF
CDR3nt: TGTGCCAGCAGCTTAGTATCGGACTCAGGGGGTAATTGGCAGCCCCAGCATTTT
j_gene: TRBJ1-5
v_gene: TRBV7-9
len: 18
abundance: -
d_gene: TRBD1

CDR3aa: CSVVRLAGGQNEQFF
CDR3nt: TGCAGCGTTGTGAGACTAGCGGGAGGGCAAAATGAGCAGTTCTTC
j_gene: TRBJ2-1
v_gene: TRBV29-1
len: 15
abundance: -
d_gene: TRBD2

CDR3aa: CAINRDRSEKLFF
CDR3nt: TGTGCCATCAATAGGGACAGGAGTGAAAAACTGTTTTTT
j_gene: TRBJ1-4
v_gene: TRBV10-3
len: 13
abundance: -
d_gene: TRBD1

CDR3aa: CASSLVGRGSNYGYTF
CDR3nt: TGTGCCAGCAGCTTGGTCGGCAGGGGGAGTAACTATGGCTACACCTTC
j_gene: TRBJ1-2
v_gene: TRBV5-4
len: 16
abundance: -
d_gene: TRBD1

CDR3aa: CASSPLLGKTSGRGGYEQYF
CDR3nt: TGCGCCAGCAGCCCGCTCCTAGGTAAAACTAGCGGGAGAGGTGGCTACGAGCAGTACTTC
j_gene: TRBJ2-7
v_gene: TRBV5-1
len: 20
abundance: -
d_gene: TRBD2

CDR3aa: CASTPGEGAYNSPLHF
CDR3nt: TGTGCCAGTACCCCCGGAGAGGGAGCCTATAATTCACCCCTCCACTTT
j_gene: TRBJ1-6
v_gene: TRBV18
len: 16
abundance: few
d_gene: -

CDR3aa: CASTLPGGAYNEQFF
CDR3nt: TGTGCCAGCACCCTTCCGGGGGGGGCCTACAATGAGCAGTTCTTC
j_gene: TRBJ2-1
v_gene: TRBV7-2
len: 15
abundance: -
d_gene: TRBD2

CDR3aa: CATSDPNSYEQYF
CDR3nt: TGTGCCACCAGTGACCCCAACTCCTACGAGCAGTACTTC
j_gene: TRBJ2-7
v_gene: TRBV24-1
len: 13
abundance: -
d_gene: -

CDR3aa: CASSFEGGQEVF
CDR3nt: TGTGCCAGCAGCTTTGAAGGGGGGCAGGAGGTCTTC
j_gene: TRBJ2-1
v_gene: TRBV11-3
len: 12
abundance: -
d_gene: -

CDR3aa: CASSTSRDSKAWKFF
CDR3nt: TGTGCCAGCAGCACCTCCCGGGACTCCAAGGCGTGGAAGTTCTTC
j_gene: TRBJ2-1
v_gene: TRBV21-1
len: 15
abundance: -
d_gene: -

CDR3aa: CASSIPGGPLHF
CDR3nt: TGTGCCAGTAGTATCCCGGGGGGCCCCCTCCACTTT
j_gene: TRBJ1-6
v_gene: TRBV19
len: 12
abundance: -
d_gene: -

CDR3aa: CASSSPGAGTDTQYF
CDR3nt: TGCGCCAGCAGCTCCCCGGGGGCCGGCACAGATACGCAGTATTTT
j_gene: TRBJ2-3
v_gene: TRBV5-1
len: 15
abundance: -
d_gene: -

CDR3aa: CASSFRGYEQFF
CDR3nt: TGTGCCAGCAGTTTCAGGGGCTATGAGCAGTTCTTC
j_gene: TRBJ2-1
v_gene: TRBV27
len: 12
abundance: -
d_gene: -

CDR3aa: CASAPRFGSGTDTQYF
CDR3nt: TGTGCTAGTGCCCCTCGGTTTGGGTCGGGCACAGATACGCAGTATTTT
j_gene: TRBJ2-3
v_gene: TRBV12-5
len: 16
abundance: -
d_gene: -

CDR3aa: CASSLAAYRGGYNEQFF
CDR3nt: TGTGCTAGCAGCTTGGCCGCGTACAGGGGCGGCTACAATGAGCAGTTCTTC
j_gene: TRBJ2-1
v_gene: TRBV7-7
len: 17
abundance: -
d_gene: TRBD1

CDR3aa: CASSPPQPQHF
CDR3nt: TGTGCCAGCAGTCCTCCGCAGCCCCAGCATTTT
j_gene: TRBJ1-5
v_gene: TRBV27
len: 11
abundance: -
d_gene: -

CDR3aa: CAISPQMNTEAFF
CDR3nt: TGTGCCATCAGCCCCCAAATGAACACTGAAGCTTTCTTT
j_gene: TRBJ1-1
v_gene: TRBV10-3
len: 13
abundance: once
d_gene: -

CDR3aa: CASSSQGRATEAFF
CDR3nt: TGCGCCAGCAGCTCCCAGGGGAGGGCCACTGAAGCTTTCTTT
j_gene: TRBJ1-1
v_gene: TRBV5-1
len: 14
abundance: -
d_gene: -

CDR3aa: CSVVTGITEAFF
CDR3nt: TGCAGCGTGGTGACAGGGATTACTGAAGCTTTCTTT
j_gene: TRBJ1-1
v_gene: TRBV29-1
len: 12
abundance: -
d_gene: TRBD1

CDR3aa: CASSPRLAGTYEQYF
CDR3nt: TGTGCCAGCAGCCCCAGACTAGCGGGGACCTACGAGCAGTACTTC
j_gene: TRBJ2-7
v_gene: TRBV7-2
len: 15
abundance: -
d_gene: TRBD2

CDR3aa: CASSQGITEAFF
CDR3nt: TGTGCCAGCAGCCAGGGGATCACTGAAGCTTTCTTT
j_gene: TRBJ1-1
v_gene: TRBV3-1/TRBV3-2
len: 12
abundance: -
d_gene: -

CDR3aa: CASSRTGSGYSNQPQHF
CDR3nt: TGTGCCAGTAGTCGGACGGGTAGTGGGTATAGCAATCAGCCCCAGCATTTT
j_gene: TRBJ1-5
v_gene: TRBV19
len: 17
abundance: -
d_gene: -

CDR3aa: CASSRSEDRLNEKLFF
CDR3nt: TGCGCCAGCAGCCGAAGCGAGGACAGGCTTAATGAAAAACTGTTTTTT
j_gene: TRBJ1-4
v_gene: TRBV4-3
len: 16
abundance: -
d_gene: TRBD1